A selection of T cell receptor beta chains follows, all from one sample in a study of control samples from healthy donors and cancer patients. Sequencing used immunoSEQ multiplex PCR; TCRdb keeps in-frame clones, though not all of them. Of 80,000 or so clones in the sample, around 92% were seen once. The sample comprised blood. These receptors were collected from a woman between 55 and 75 years old in good health. The CDR3 runs from the conserved cysteine through the conserved F or W. A D gene is named only where the DNA matches it firmly. Not all rows give a size; the values are once, few, many and, for expanded clones, a class.

D gene	J gene	clone size	V gene	CDR3 DNA	CDR3 protein
NA	TRBJ2-1	NA	TRBV28	TGTGCCAGCAGTCCCAGGGTAGGGCAGCACAATGAGCAGTTCTTC	CASSPRVGQHNEQFF
TRBD1	TRBJ2-7	NA	TRBV27	TGTGCCAGCAGTTCCAAACCCAGGGGGCGCGAGCAGTACTTC	CASSSKPRGREQYF
NA	TRBJ1-1	NA	TRBV12-3/TRBV12-4	TGTGCCAGCAGAAATCTCGGGGATACTGAAGCTTTCTTT	CASRNLGDTEAFF
NA	TRBJ2-7	NA	TRBV2	TGTGCCAGCAGTGAAGCCGTCCCAGGCCGCTACGAGCAGTACTTC	CASSEAVPGRYEQYF
TRBD1	TRBJ2-7	NA	TRBV10-3	TGTGCCATCAGTGAAAAATTAGGGACAGTCTCCTACGAGCAGTACTTC	CAISEKLGTVSYEQYF
NA	TRBJ1-1	NA	TRBV15	TGTGCCACTCTCCAGGGGCGGGGCACTGAAGCTTTCTTT	CATLQGRGTEAFF
NA	TRBJ1-1	NA	TRBV10-1	TGCGCCAGCAGAGGACCGATTAGTTACGCTTTCTTT	CASRGPISYAFF
TRBD1	TRBJ1-6	NA	TRBV10-1	TGCGCCAGCAGTCCCGGGACAGGGGGCAGGTCACCCCTCCACTTT	CASSPGTGGRSPLHF
NA	TRBJ2-7	once	TRBV29-1	TGCAGCGTCGGCAGGGGAGACGAGCAGTACTTC	CSVGRGDEQYF
NA	TRBJ1-1	NA	TRBV6-1	TGTGCCAGCAGTGGTCGAGGAAGGGGCCTTAAGACTGAAGCTTTCTTT	CASSGRGRGLKTEAFF
TRBD1	TRBJ1-5	NA	TRBV6-5	TGTGCCAGCAGTCTTGGACAGGGCAATCAGCCCCAGCATTTT	CASSLGQGNQPQHF
NA	TRBJ2-3	NA	TRBV28	TGTGCCAGCGCCGGAGGGGGCGGTTCAGATACGCAGTATTTT	CASAGGGGSDTQYF
NA	TRBJ2-6	NA	TRBV19	TGTGCCAGCTCTGGATGGGGGGAGTCTACTGGGGCCAACGTCCTGACTTTC	CASSGWGESTGANVLTF
NA	TRBJ2-7	NA	TRBV5-8	TGTGCCAGCAGCTCCCGACTAAGGAACTCCTACGAGCAGTACTTC	CASSSRLRNSYEQYF
TRBD1	TRBJ2-3	NA	TRBV20-1	TGCAGTGCTAGTCCATTAGCGGGGACAGGGGTCACAGATACGCAGTATTTT	CSASPLAGTGVTDTQYF
TRBD2	TRBJ2-1	NA	TRBV7-3	TGTGCCAGCAGTCTCGATCCCGGGACTAGCGGGAGGAATGAGCAGTTCTTC	CASSLDPGTSGRNEQFF
NA	TRBJ1-3	NA	TRBV30	TGTGCCTGGAGTGAGGGGGGCTCTGGAAACACCATATATTTT	CAWSEGGSGNTIYF
NA	TRBJ1-1	NA	TRBV19	TGTGCCAGTGGAACCGTGAACACTGAAGCTTTCTTT	CASGTVNTEAFF
NA	TRBJ2-5	once	TRBV15	TGTGCCACCAGCAGAGAGGGTGATCTGGTCGGAGAAGAGACCCAGTACTTC	CATSREGDLVGEETQYF
TRBD2	TRBJ2-7	NA	TRBV5-1	TGCGCCAGCAGCTTGGGAAGCGGGAGTCTGTCCTACGAGCAGTACTTC	CASSLGSGSLSYEQYF
NA	TRBJ1-4	NA	TRBV27	TGTGCCAGCAGCCTGACAGGCCCCTCAACTAATGAAAAACTGTTTTTT	CASSLTGPSTNEKLFF
TRBD2	TRBJ2-7	NA	TRBV7-2	TGTGCCAGCAGCTTCCTCCCTAGCGGCTACGAGCAGTACTTC	CASSFLPSGYEQYF
NA	TRBJ2-7	NA	TRBV6-2/TRBV6-3	TGTGCCAGCAGTTACGCCTACGAGCAGTACTTC	CASSYAYEQYF
TRBD2	TRBJ2-2	NA	TRBV27	TGTGCCAGCAGTCCATCGACTAGCGGGAGGGCCGGCACCGGGGAGCTGTTTTTT	CASSPSTSGRAGTGELFF
TRBD2	TRBJ2-7	NA	TRBV9	TGTGCCAGCAGCCGGGGGACTAGCGGGAGAGGGAACTACGAGCAGTACTTC	CASSRGTSGRGNYEQYF
NA	TRBJ2-7	NA	TRBV5-1	TGCGCCAGCAGCTTGGGGATTGTCGGTCTCTCCTACGAGCAGTACTTC	CASSLGIVGLSYEQYF
TRBD1	TRBJ1-5	once	TRBV2	TGTGCCAGCGTTAGGGACAGCGCTAATCAGCCCCAGCATTTT	CASVRDSANQPQHF
TRBD2	TRBJ2-7	NA	TRBV6-2/TRBV6-3	TGTGCCAGCAGTTCCCTGGGACTAGGGGTGAGCGAGCAGTACTTC	CASSSLGLGVSEQYF
TRBD1	TRBJ2-1	NA	TRBV4-1	TGCGCCAGCAGCCTCCTTTATAAAGGGGGCGCCTACAATGAGCAGTTCTTC	CASSLLYKGGAYNEQFF
NA	TRBJ2-3	once	TRBV6-6	TGTGCCACCGCGGGCCTTAGAAGCACAGATACGCAGTATTTT	CATAGLRSTDTQYF
NA	TRBJ1-3	NA	TRBV10-1	TGCGCCAGCAGTCCAGGGAACTTGGGAAACACCATATATTTT	CASSPGNLGNTIYF
TRBD2	TRBJ2-1	NA	TRBV27	TGTGCCAGCAGTTCCCCCTGGACTAGCGGGAGCAATGAGCAGTTCTTC	CASSSPWTSGSNEQFF
NA	TRBJ1-2	few	TRBV5-4	TGTGCCAGCAGCTCAAACAGGGATAGGAACTATGGCTACACCTTC	CASSSNRDRNYGYTF
NA	TRBJ2-4	NA	TRBV6-6	TGTGCCAGCAGTTACTCGGGGGACGGGAACATTCAGTACTTC	CASSYSGDGNIQYF
NA	TRBJ2-3	NA	TRBV7-9	TGTGCCAGCAGCACCAGTAGCACAGATACGCAGTATTTT	CASSTSSTDTQYF
NA	TRBJ2-7	NA	TRBV6-5	TGTGCCAGCAGGATCGGGGACTCTGGCTACGAGCAGTACTTC	CASRIGDSGYEQYF
NA	TRBJ2-7	NA	TRBV19	TGTGCCAGTAGTATCGACAGCTCCTACGAGCAGTACTTC	CASSIDSSYEQYF
NA	TRBJ1-3	NA	TRBV5-1	TGCGCCAGCAGCCCGAGATCTTCTGGAAACACCATATATTTT	CASSPRSSGNTIYF
NA	TRBJ2-1	NA	TRBV28	TGTGCCAGCAGCCCAGGACTCCTCAATGAGCAGTTCTTC	CASSPGLLNEQFF
NA	TRBJ2-7	NA	TRBV18	TGTGCCAGCTCACCACCGACCGCCAACGAGCAGTACTTC	CASSPPTANEQYF
NA	TRBJ2-1	NA	TRBV27	TGTGCCAGCTTGGACTTCCTTAAGAATGAGCAGTTCTTC	CASLDFLKNEQFF
NA	TRBJ2-7	NA	TRBV20-1	TGCAGTGCTAGCGGCTACGAGCAGTACTTC	CSASGYEQYF